This T cell receptor (beta chain) stems from a study of T cell responses to AZD1222 COVID-19 vaccine. Study information: Analysis merged second doses at about 4 or about 12 weeks. Study-wide points: It should be noted that donors were predominantly white British and more often female, and clonal diversity was possibly underestimated. Unmutated regions of variants are reportedly targeted by nearly half of spike-specific TCRs.

Trimming removed 5 bases from V and 4 bases from J, with 17 bases in between. Germline lookup yields CDR1 MNHEY and CDR2 SMNVEV (reference sequence). The CDR3 sequence is 15 residues long. The method was immunoSEQ multiplex PCR; TCRdb's version includes in-frame clones alone and lacks a portion of them. The table lists nearly 110,000 clones, 90% of them singletons. About this clone: The antigen is unknown.

The chain combines TRBV27 with TRBJ1-2; a weak D match, TRBD1 (5 bases). Sequencing was performed on peripheral blood, taken on day 0 of AZD1222 vaccination. This receptor was identified in an adult in good health. Here the CDR3 reads CASSVTGSPLYGYTF. CDR3 bases: TGTGCCAGCAGTGTTACAGGTTCTCCTCTCTATGGCTACACCTTC.